What follows is one TCR beta chain and its context. The authors extracted RNA and reverse transcribed it into cDNA as the sequencing template. Sequencing used immunoSEQ multiplex PCR; TCRdb keeps in-frame clones, though not all of them. The sample comprises 160,000 or so clones, under 60% of which are singletons, and approximately 19% rests with the top ten. The entry originates in a study of CD8+ T cells in alopecia areata. J was trimmed by 5 bases and V by 5 bases; bases with no gene match: 7. The CDR3 loop spans 14 amino acids. CDR1 and CDR2 from the germline V gene are MNHEY and SMNVEV (reference sequence).

This sample comprised CD8+ T cells sorted from blood, obtained at week 0. The TCR originated in a human donor with alopecia areata. J is TRBJ1-1 and V is TRBV27, with 8 bases that match TRBD1. This CDR3 reads CASSRQGAGTEAFF. CDR3 DNA: TGTGCCAGCAGTCGGCAGGGGGCTGGGACTGAAGCTTTCTTT.